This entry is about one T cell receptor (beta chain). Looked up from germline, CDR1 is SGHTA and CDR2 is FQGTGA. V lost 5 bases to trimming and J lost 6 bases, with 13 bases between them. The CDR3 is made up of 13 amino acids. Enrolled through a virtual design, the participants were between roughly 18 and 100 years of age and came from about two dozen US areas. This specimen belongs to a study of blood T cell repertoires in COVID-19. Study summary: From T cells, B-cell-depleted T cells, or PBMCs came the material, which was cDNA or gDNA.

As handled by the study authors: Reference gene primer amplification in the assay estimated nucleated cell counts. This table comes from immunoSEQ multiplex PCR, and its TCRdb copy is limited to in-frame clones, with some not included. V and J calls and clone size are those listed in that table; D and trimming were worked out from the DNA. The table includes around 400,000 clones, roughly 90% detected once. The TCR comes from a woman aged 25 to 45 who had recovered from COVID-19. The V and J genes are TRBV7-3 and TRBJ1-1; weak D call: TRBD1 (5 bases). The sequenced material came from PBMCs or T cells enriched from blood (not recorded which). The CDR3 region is CASSPQGLSEAFF. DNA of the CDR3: TGTGCCAGCAGCCCCCAGGGTTTGTCTGAAGCTTTCTTT.